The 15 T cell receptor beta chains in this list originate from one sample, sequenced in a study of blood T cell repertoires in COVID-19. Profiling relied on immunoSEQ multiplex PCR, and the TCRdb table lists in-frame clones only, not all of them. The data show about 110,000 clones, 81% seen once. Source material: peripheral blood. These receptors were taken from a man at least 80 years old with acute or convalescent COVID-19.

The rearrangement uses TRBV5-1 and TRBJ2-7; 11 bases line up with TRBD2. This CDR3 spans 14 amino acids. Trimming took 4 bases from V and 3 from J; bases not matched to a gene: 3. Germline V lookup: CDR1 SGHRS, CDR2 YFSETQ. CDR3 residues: CASSPGTSGYEQYF. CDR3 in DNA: TGCGCCAGCAGCCCCGGGACTAGCGGCTACGAGCAGTACTTC.

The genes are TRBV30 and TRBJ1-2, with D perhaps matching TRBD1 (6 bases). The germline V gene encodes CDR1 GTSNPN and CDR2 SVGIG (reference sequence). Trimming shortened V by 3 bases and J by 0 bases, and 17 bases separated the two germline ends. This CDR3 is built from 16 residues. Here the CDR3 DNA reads TGTGCCTGGAGCGCTCGCCAGGGGCCCTCTAACTATGGCTACACCTTC. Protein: CAWSARQGPSNYGYTF. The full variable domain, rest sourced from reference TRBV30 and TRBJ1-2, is SQTIHQWPATLVQPVGSPLSLECTVEGTSNPNLYWYRQAAGRGLQLLFYSVGIGQISSEVPQNLSASRPQDRQFILSSKKLLLSDSGFYLCAWSARQGPSNYGYTFGSGTRLTVV.

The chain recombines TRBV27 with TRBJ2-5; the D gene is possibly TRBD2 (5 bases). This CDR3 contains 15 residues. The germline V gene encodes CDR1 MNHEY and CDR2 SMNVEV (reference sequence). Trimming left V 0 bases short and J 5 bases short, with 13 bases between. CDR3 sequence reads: CASSLSPASRETQYF. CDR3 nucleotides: TGTGCCAGCAGTTTATCCCCAGCTAGCAGGGAGACCCAGTACTTC.

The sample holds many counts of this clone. The CDR3 nucleotides are TGCGCCAGCAGCTTACAGGGAAACTCTGGAAACACCATATATTTT. It translates to CASSLQGNSGNTIYF. The J gene is TRBJ1-3, the V gene TRBV5-1; D is perhaps TRBD1 (6 bases). There are 15 residues in the CDR3. The germline CDR1 and CDR2 sequences are SGHRS and YFSETQ. V dropped 2 bases and J dropped 0 bases, with 9 bases sitting between them.

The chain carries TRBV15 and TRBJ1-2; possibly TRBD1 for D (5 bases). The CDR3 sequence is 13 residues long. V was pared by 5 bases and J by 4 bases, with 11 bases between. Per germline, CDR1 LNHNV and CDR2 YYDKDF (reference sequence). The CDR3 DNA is TGTGCCACCAGCCCTCAGGGTACCTATGGCTACACCTTC. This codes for CATSPQGTYGYTF.

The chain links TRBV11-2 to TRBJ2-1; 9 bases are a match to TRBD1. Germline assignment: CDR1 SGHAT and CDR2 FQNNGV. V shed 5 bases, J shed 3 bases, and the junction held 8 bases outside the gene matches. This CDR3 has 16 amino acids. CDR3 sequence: CASSSRQGEFYNEQFF. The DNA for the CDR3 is TGTGCCAGCAGCAGCCGACAGGGGGAGTTCTACAATGAGCAGTTCTTC.

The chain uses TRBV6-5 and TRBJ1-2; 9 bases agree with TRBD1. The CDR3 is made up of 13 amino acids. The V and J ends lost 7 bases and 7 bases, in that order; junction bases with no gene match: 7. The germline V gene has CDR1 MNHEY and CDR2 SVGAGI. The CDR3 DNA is TGTGCCAGCAACCGGGACAGGGTTGGTGGCTACACCTTC. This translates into CASNRDRVGGYTF.

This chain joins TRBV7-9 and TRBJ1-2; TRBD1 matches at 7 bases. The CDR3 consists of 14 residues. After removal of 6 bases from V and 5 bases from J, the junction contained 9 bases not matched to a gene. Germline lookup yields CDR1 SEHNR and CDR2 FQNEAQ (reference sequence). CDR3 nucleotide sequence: TGTGCCAGCAGTCGCGGGGACAGATCGTATGGCTACACCTTC. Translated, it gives CASSRGDRSYGYTF.

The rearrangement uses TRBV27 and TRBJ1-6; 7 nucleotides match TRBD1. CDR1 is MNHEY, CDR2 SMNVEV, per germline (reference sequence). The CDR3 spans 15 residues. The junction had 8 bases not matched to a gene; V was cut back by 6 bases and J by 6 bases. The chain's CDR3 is CASRRTGLSNSPLHF. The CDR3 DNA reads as TGTGCCAGCAGACGGACAGGACTCTCTAATTCACCCCTCCACTTT.

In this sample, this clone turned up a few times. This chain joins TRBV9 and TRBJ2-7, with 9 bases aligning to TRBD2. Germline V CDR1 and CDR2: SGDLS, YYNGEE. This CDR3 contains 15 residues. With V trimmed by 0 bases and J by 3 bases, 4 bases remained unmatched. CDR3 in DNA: TGTGCCAGCAGCGTAGGTGATAGCGGGAGCTACGAGCAGTACTTC. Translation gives CASSVGDSGSYEQYF.

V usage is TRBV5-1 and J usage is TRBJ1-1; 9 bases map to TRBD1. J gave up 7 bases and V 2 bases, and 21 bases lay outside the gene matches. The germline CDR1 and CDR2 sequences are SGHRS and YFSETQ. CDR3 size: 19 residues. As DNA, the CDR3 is TGCGCCAGCAGCTTATCCGGGACAGGGTTCGGGGGCCCCAGTGGTGAAGCTTTCTTT. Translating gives CASSLSGTGFGGPSGEAFF.

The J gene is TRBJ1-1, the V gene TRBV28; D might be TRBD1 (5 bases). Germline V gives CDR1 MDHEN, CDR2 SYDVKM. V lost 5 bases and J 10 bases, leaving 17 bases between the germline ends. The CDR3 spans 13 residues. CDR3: CASSDRQRRAAFF. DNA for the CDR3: TGTGCCAGCAGTGATCGACAGCGAAGGGCAGCTTTCTTT.

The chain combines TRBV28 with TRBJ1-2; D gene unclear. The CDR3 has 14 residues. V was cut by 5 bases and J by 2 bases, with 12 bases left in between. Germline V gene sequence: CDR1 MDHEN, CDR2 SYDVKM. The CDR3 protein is CASSGRRRNYGYTF. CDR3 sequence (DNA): TGTGCCAGCAGTGGCCGGAGGAGGAACTATGGCTACACCTTC.

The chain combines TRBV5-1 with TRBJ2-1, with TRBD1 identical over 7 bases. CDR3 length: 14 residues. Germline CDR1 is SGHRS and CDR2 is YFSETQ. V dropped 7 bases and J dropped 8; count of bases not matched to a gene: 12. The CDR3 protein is CASFSQGPSYEQFF. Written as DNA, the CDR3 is TGCGCCAGCTTCTCACAGGGGCCTTCCTATGAGCAGTTCTTC.

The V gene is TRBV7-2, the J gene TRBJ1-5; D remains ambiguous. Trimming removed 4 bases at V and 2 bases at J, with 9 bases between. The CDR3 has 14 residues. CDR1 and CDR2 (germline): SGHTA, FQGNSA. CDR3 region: CASSSTYGNQPQHF. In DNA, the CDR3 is TGTGCCAGCAGCTCGACATATGGCAATCAGCCCCAGCATTTT.